This T cell receptor (beta chain) was retrieved from a study of shared clonotypes between healthy human individuals. This clone was seen repeatedly, ten times or more. The antigen is unknown. This specimen includes other DNA sequences encoding the same CDR3. Libraries were prepared by immunoSEQ multiplex PCR; TCRdb keeps only in-frame clonotypes and omits some of them. Of millions of clones in the sample, around 95% were seen once. Adult Caucasians living in Nashville, Tennessee made up all of the donors. From germline, CDR1 is KGHSH and CDR2 LQKENI. This CDR3 is 16 amino acids long. The J segment lost 5 bases and the V segment lost 5 bases, leaving 11 bases of the junction unmatched. The study's findings and limits: Around 5% was the fraction of naive CD4 clonotypes found shared across several donors.

Material: naive CD4+ T cells sorted from blood. Subset given: CD45RA+ positively selected. The rearrangement links TRBV18 to TRBJ2-2, with 7 bases that match TRBD1. This receptor was identified in a man between 18 and 35 years old in good health. This chain's CDR3 is CASSARDRSLTGELFF. CDR3 sequence (DNA): TGTGCCAGCTCAGCCCGGGACAGAAGCTTAACCGGGGAGCTGTTTTTT.